A selection of T cell receptor beta chains follows, all from one sample in a study of T cells in Graves' hyperthyroidism and ophthalmopathy. TCRdb fed the multiplex PCR reads into MiXCR, producing one record per CDR3 protein. Seen here are hundreds of thousands of distinct CDR3 sequences, roughly 15% observed once, and the top ten hold less than 15%. Sequencing used blood. These TCRs come from a man aged 18 to 30 with Graves' ophthalmopathy. CDR3s include the opening cysteine and the closing phenylalanine or tryptophan. D genes are given only for firm matches. Where a row states a size, it is once, few, many or the class of an expanded clone; other rows omit it.

v_call: TRBV6-5; j_call: TRBJ1-2; clone_size: many; d_call: .; cdr3_nt: TGTGCCAGCAGTTACTCGAATCAGGGCGGCTACACCTTC; cdr3_aa: CASSYSNQGGYTF
v_call: TRBV19; j_call: TRBJ1-2; clone_size: .; d_call: .; cdr3_nt: TGTGCCAGTAGTTGGGGGACCGCGACTGGGGGCTACACCTTC; cdr3_aa: CASSWGTATGGYTF
v_call: TRBV25-1; j_call: TRBJ1-3; clone_size: .; d_call: .; cdr3_nt: TGTGCCAGCATGGGGGACACCATATATTTT; cdr3_aa: CASMGDTIYF
v_call: TRBV30; j_call: TRBJ1-4; clone_size: .; d_call: .; cdr3_nt: TGTGCCTGGAGTTTGGGAATCGGGAATGAAAAACTGTTTTTT; cdr3_aa: CAWSLGIGNEKLFF
v_call: TRBV4-1; j_call: TRBJ1-2; clone_size: many; d_call: .; cdr3_nt: TGCGCCAGCAGCCAAGAGTCCCAGGGACACACCTTC; cdr3_aa: CASSQESQGHTF
v_call: TRBV27; j_call: TRBJ2-1; clone_size: many; d_call: .; cdr3_nt: TGTGCCAGCAGTTTCCCTCCAAATGGACGCTACAATGAGCAGTTCTTC; cdr3_aa: CASSFPPNGRYNEQFF
v_call: TRBV11-2; j_call: TRBJ2-7; clone_size: many; d_call: TRBD2; cdr3_nt: TGTGCCAGCAGCTTAGATCGGCGGGAGAACTACGAGCAGTACTTC; cdr3_aa: CASSLDRRENYEQYF
v_call: TRBV19; j_call: TRBJ1-2; clone_size: few; d_call: TRBD1; cdr3_nt: TGTGCCAGTAGGGACCGGGACAGGGACGTCTACTATGGCTACACCTTC; cdr3_aa: CASRDRDRDVYYGYTF
v_call: TRBV2; j_call: TRBJ1-5; clone_size: many; d_call: TRBD1; cdr3_nt: TGTGCCAGCAGTAAGGGACAGGGGGCGAGTCAGCCCCAGCATTTT; cdr3_aa: CASSKGQGASQPQHF
v_call: TRBV7-2; j_call: TRBJ2-5; clone_size: many; d_call: .; cdr3_nt: TGTGCCAGCAGCTTATTCGGAACATACCAAGAGACCCAGTACTTC; cdr3_aa: CASSLFGTYQETQYF
v_call: TRBV4-1; j_call: TRBJ1-2; clone_size: few; d_call: .; cdr3_nt: TGCGCCAGCAGCCAATCAGGGAATAGTAAGAACTATGGCTACACCTTC; cdr3_aa: CASSQSGNSKNYGYTF
v_call: TRBV7-9; j_call: TRBJ2-1; clone_size: many; d_call: TRBD1; cdr3_nt: TGTGCCAGCAGCTTCACAGGGGAGAGCAATGAGCAGTTCTTC; cdr3_aa: CASSFTGESNEQFF
v_call: TRBV18; j_call: TRBJ1-4; clone_size: many; d_call: .; cdr3_nt: TGTGCCACCTCGCTAGGGGAGGACGAAAAACTGTTTTTT; cdr3_aa: CATSLGEDEKLFF
v_call: TRBV29-1; j_call: TRBJ2-1; clone_size: many; d_call: TRBD2; cdr3_nt: TGCAGCGCCGAGGGACTAGCGGGGCGGAATGAGCAGTTCTTC; cdr3_aa: CSAEGLAGRNEQFF
v_call: TRBV7-9; j_call: TRBJ1-2; clone_size: many; d_call: .; cdr3_nt: TGTGCCAGCAGCTTGGGGGCTGATGGCTACACCTTC; cdr3_aa: CASSLGADGYTF
v_call: TRBV19; j_call: TRBJ2-2; clone_size: once; d_call: TRBD2; cdr3_nt: TGTGCCAGTAGTTCTTTCCCGACCACTAGCGGGGGGCCAGGTGGGGAGCTGTTTTTT; cdr3_aa: CASSSFPTTSGGPGGELFF
v_call: TRBV7-9; j_call: TRBJ2-7; clone_size: many; d_call: TRBD1; cdr3_nt: TGTGCCAGCAGCTTGGACAGGGCGAACGAGCAGTACTTC; cdr3_aa: CASSLDRANEQYF
v_call: TRBV6-1; j_call: TRBJ2-3; clone_size: many; d_call: .; cdr3_nt: TGTGCCAGTTCCATGTTAACAGATACGCAGTATTTT; cdr3_aa: CASSMLTDTQYF
v_call: TRBV13; j_call: TRBJ1-5; clone_size: many; d_call: .; cdr3_nt: TGTGCCAGCAGCTTAGGGGGTGGGCCCCAGCATTTT; cdr3_aa: CASSLGGGPQHF
v_call: TRBV20-1; j_call: TRBJ2-3; clone_size: .; d_call: .; cdr3_nt: TGCAGTGCTAGGATAGAAGGGGTTGGCCCAGATACGCAGTATTTT; cdr3_aa: CSARIEGVGPDTQYF
v_call: TRBV6-5; j_call: TRBJ2-5; clone_size: .; d_call: .; cdr3_nt: TGTGCCAGCAGTTACCCGTTGGGCACTCCCCAAGAGACCCAGTACTTC; cdr3_aa: CASSYPLGTPQETQYF
v_call: TRBV5-1; j_call: TRBJ2-3; clone_size: .; d_call: .; cdr3_nt: TGCGTCAGCAGCTTGGGTCGAAGGGTCACAGATACGCAGTATTTT; cdr3_aa: CVSSLGRRVTDTQYF
v_call: TRBV29-1; j_call: TRBJ2-3; clone_size: many; d_call: TRBD1; cdr3_nt: TGCAGCGTTGTTGGACAGGGCACAGATACGCAGTATTTT; cdr3_aa: CSVVGQGTDTQYF
v_call: TRBV5-1; j_call: TRBJ2-1; clone_size: many; d_call: TRBD2; cdr3_nt: TGCGCCAGCAGCCCAGAGGGACTAGCCGGTTACAATGAGCAGTTCTTC; cdr3_aa: CASSPEGLAGYNEQFF
v_call: TRBV2; j_call: TRBJ2-3; clone_size: many; d_call: .; cdr3_nt: TGTGCCAGCAGTGACGCGGCCAGCAAGGATACGCAGTATTTT; cdr3_aa: CASSDAASKDTQYF
v_call: TRBV5-1; j_call: TRBJ2-3; clone_size: .; d_call: TRBD2; cdr3_nt: TGCGCCAGCAGCGGACTGACTAGCGGGAGATTCTCTAGCACAGATACGCAGTATTTT; cdr3_aa: CASSGLTSGRFSSTDTQYF
v_call: TRBV9; j_call: TRBJ2-2; clone_size: once; d_call: .; cdr3_nt: TGTGCCAGCAGCGTAGGCCTCGGGGAGCTGTTTTTT; cdr3_aa: CASSVGLGELFF
v_call: TRBV2; j_call: TRBJ2-1; clone_size: many; d_call: .; cdr3_nt: TGTGCCAGCATAAGGTCTCAGAGCTCCTACAATGAGCAGTTCTTC; cdr3_aa: CASIRSQSSYNEQFF
v_call: TRBV2; j_call: TRBJ2-7; clone_size: .; d_call: TRBD2; cdr3_nt: TGTGCCTCCCTGGGGCGGCTAGCGGGAGTGGGAGCCTACGAGCAGTACTTC; cdr3_aa: CASLGRLAGVGAYEQYF
v_call: TRBV19; j_call: TRBJ1-5; clone_size: .; d_call: .; cdr3_nt: TGTGCCAGTAGTATCGCCAACTGGAAGCCCCAGCATTTT; cdr3_aa: CASSIANWKPQHF
v_call: TRBV5-6; j_call: TRBJ1-5; clone_size: .; d_call: .; cdr3_nt: TGTGCCAGCAGCTTGGGGCTGGGGCAGCCCCAGCATTTT; cdr3_aa: CASSLGLGQPQHF
v_call: TRBV6-6; j_call: TRBJ2-5; clone_size: many; d_call: .; cdr3_nt: TGTGCCAGCAGTTACTCGACTAGAGGAGGTGGGGGGTACCAAGAGACCCAGTACTTC; cdr3_aa: CASSYSTRGGGGYQETQYF
v_call: TRBV2; j_call: TRBJ2-2; clone_size: many; d_call: .; cdr3_nt: TGTGCCAGCAGTGGGAGCGGGCTCCACCGGGAGCTGTTTTTT; cdr3_aa: CASSGSGLHRELFF
v_call: TRBV20-1; j_call: TRBJ2-7; clone_size: many; d_call: .; cdr3_nt: TGCAGTGCTAGAGTCGCTAGCGCTTACCTCGCCTCCTACGAGCAGTACTTC; cdr3_aa: CSARVASAYLASYEQYF
v_call: TRBV20-1; j_call: TRBJ2-7; clone_size: .; d_call: TRBD2; cdr3_nt: TGCAGTGCTAGAGATGCAACTACTAGCGGGAGTTACGAGCAGTACTTC; cdr3_aa: CSARDATTSGSYEQYF
v_call: TRBV4-1; j_call: TRBJ2-7; clone_size: few; d_call: .; cdr3_nt: TGCGCCAGCAGCCAACCCGGACAGCTTTACAGGGAGCAGTACTTC; cdr3_aa: CASSQPGQLYREQYF
v_call: TRBV6-1; j_call: TRBJ1-5; clone_size: many; d_call: .; cdr3_nt: TGTGCCAGCAGACTCACTCCTATCGGTCAGCCCCAGCATTTT; cdr3_aa: CASRLTPIGQPQHF
v_call: TRBV12-3/TRBV12-4; j_call: TRBJ2-5; clone_size: .; d_call: .; cdr3_nt: TGTGCCAGCAGCCCCCAACTCGGAGCACAAGAGACCCAGTACTTC; cdr3_aa: CASSPQLGAQETQYF
v_call: TRBV2; j_call: TRBJ2-3; clone_size: many; d_call: TRBD1; cdr3_nt: TGTGCCAGCAGTCCCGAGACAGGGGGCACGCAGTATTTT; cdr3_aa: CASSPETGGTQYF
v_call: TRBV3-1; j_call: TRBJ2-3; clone_size: many; d_call: .; cdr3_nt: TGTGCCAGCAGCAAAACGGGGGCCAGGGATACGCAGTATTTT; cdr3_aa: CASSKTGARDTQYF
v_call: TRBV9; j_call: TRBJ2-3; clone_size: .; d_call: TRBD2; cdr3_nt: TGTGCCAGCAGCTACCAAGGACTAGCGGACACAGATACGCAGTATTTT; cdr3_aa: CASSYQGLADTDTQYF
v_call: TRBV27; j_call: TRBJ1-6; clone_size: .; d_call: .; cdr3_nt: TGTGCCAGCAGCTTGTCAGGTCGACCACCCCTCCACTTT; cdr3_aa: CASSLSGRPPLHF
v_call: TRBV4-1; j_call: TRBJ2-7; clone_size: .; d_call: .; cdr3_nt: TGCGCCAGCAGCCAAGAAGGGAGCGAAAGCTCCTACGAGCAGTACTTC; cdr3_aa: CASSQEGSESSYEQYF
v_call: TRBV18; j_call: TRBJ1-5; clone_size: many; d_call: .; cdr3_nt: TGTGCCAGCTCTCAAGAGACGGGACCCGGGCAGCCCCAGCATTTT; cdr3_aa: CASSQETGPGQPQHF
v_call: TRBV5-6; j_call: TRBJ1-5; clone_size: .; d_call: .; cdr3_nt: TGTGCCAGCAGCCCGGGAACCCGGGGGCCCCAGCATTTT; cdr3_aa: CASSPGTRGPQHF
v_call: TRBV10-1; j_call: TRBJ2-5; clone_size: many; d_call: .; cdr3_nt: TGCGCCAGCAGTGCCCGACAACAAGAGACCCAGTACTTC; cdr3_aa: CASSARQQETQYF
v_call: TRBV27; j_call: TRBJ2-7; clone_size: .; d_call: .; cdr3_nt: TGTGCCAGCGGGTCTGGGTCGGGGCGGGACCACGAGCAGTACTTC; cdr3_aa: CASGSGSGRDHEQYF
v_call: TRBV20-1; j_call: TRBJ1-1; clone_size: few; d_call: .; cdr3_nt: TGCAGTGCTAGACGGGGGGGCAGGGCGAACACTGAAGCTTTCTTT; cdr3_aa: CSARRGGRANTEAFF
v_call: TRBV6-1; j_call: TRBJ2-2; clone_size: few; d_call: .; cdr3_nt: TGTGCCAGCAGCCCCACTGGAAGGAGGGCCCTTCGAACCGGGGAGCTGTTTTTT; cdr3_aa: CASSPTGRRALRTGELFF
v_call: TRBV19; j_call: TRBJ2-1; clone_size: .; d_call: .; cdr3_nt: TGTGCCAGTAGTATAATTAGGCAGGGTGGCAATGAGCAGTTCTTC; cdr3_aa: CASSIIRQGGNEQFF
v_call: TRBV11-1; j_call: TRBJ2-5; clone_size: many; d_call: .; cdr3_nt: TGTGCCAGCAGCAACCGGGACATTTCATCGACCCAGTACTTC; cdr3_aa: CASSNRDISSTQYF
v_call: TRBV7-2; j_call: TRBJ2-2; clone_size: many; d_call: .; cdr3_nt: TGTGCCAGCAGCCTCCCACAGGGTCCCCGCACCGGGGAGCTGTTTTTT; cdr3_aa: CASSLPQGPRTGELFF
v_call: TRBV27; j_call: TRBJ2-1; clone_size: .; d_call: .; cdr3_nt: .; cdr3_aa: CASSFYICSARVLSYNEQFF
v_call: TRBV4-1; j_call: TRBJ2-5; clone_size: many; d_call: .; cdr3_nt: TGCGCCAGCAGCCCCGGGACTCCGCAAGAGACCCAGTACTTC; cdr3_aa: CASSPGTPQETQYF
v_call: TRBV18; j_call: TRBJ2-1; clone_size: many; d_call: .; cdr3_nt: TGTGCCAGCTCACCCGGGGCCCCGGGGAATGAGCAGTTCTTC; cdr3_aa: CASSPGAPGNEQFF